The 31 T cell receptor beta chains in this list originate from one sample, sequenced in a study of blood T cell repertoires in COVID-19. Profiling relied on immunoSEQ multiplex PCR, and the TCRdb table lists in-frame clones only, not all of them. The sample has about 69,000 clones; roughly 80% are singletons. The sequenced sample was peripheral blood. These receptors originate from a man aged 55 to 69 with acute or convalescent COVID-19.

The chain recombines TRBV5-6 with TRBJ1-4; D not certain. This CDR3 spans 15 amino acids. Germline V CDR1 and CDR2: SGHDT, YYEEEE. Trimming took off 3 bases at V and 5 bases at J, with 14 bases between the two ends. The chain's CDR3 is CASSWSPQLNEKLFF. The CDR3 DNA reads as TGTGCCAGCAGCTGGAGTCCGCAACTCAATGAAAAACTGTTTTTT. The entire variable domain, with the rest obtained from reference TRBV5-6 and TRBJ1-4, is as follows: DAGVTQSPTHLIKTRGQQVTLRCSPKSGHDTVSWYQQALGQGPQFIFQYYEEEERQRGNFPDRFSGHQFPNYSSELNVNALLLGDSALYLCASSWSPQLNEKLFFGSGTQLSVL.

This clone has just a few counts. The V and J genes are TRBV9 and TRBJ1-3; perhaps TRBD1 as D (5 bases). The CDR3 consists of 16 residues. Germline-derived CDR1 and CDR2 are SGDLS and YYNGEE. V lost 2 bases and J lost 2, with 14 bases in between. The CDR3 protein is CASSVSTARTGNTIYF. The CDR3 DNA reads TGTGCCAGCAGCGTCTCGACAGCGCGCACTGGAAACACCATATATTTT.

This clone was recorded only once. The V and J genes are TRBV5-1 and TRBJ1-2; D gene ambiguous. Per germline, CDR1 SGHRS and CDR2 YFSETQ. Trimming left V 1 base short and J 6 bases short, with 7 bases between. CDR3 length: 12 amino acids. The CDR3 DNA is TGCGCCAGCAGCTTGAACAGAGATGGCTACACCTTC. It is translated as CASSLNRDGYTF.

The rearrangement uses TRBV3-1 (or the pseudogene TRBV3-2) and TRBJ2-1; the D gene is possibly TRBD2 (5 bases). Germline loops: CDR1 LGHDT, CDR2 YNNKEL (reference sequence). V lost 1 base and J 10 bases, leaving 14 bases between the germline ends. The CDR3 runs 14 residues. In nucleotides, the CDR3 is TGTGCCAGCAGCCAAGGCCTAGCCCCCGGGGAGCAGTTCTTC. This encodes CASSQGLAPGEQFF.

The rearrangement links TRBV29-1 to TRBJ1-4, with D hard to call. Germline V CDR1 and CDR2: SQVTM, ANQGSEA. The CDR3 runs to 13 residues. CDR3: CSAGKATNEKLFF. CDR3 sequence (DNA): TGCAGTGCCGGGAAGGCAACTAATGAAAAACTGTTTTTT.

J is TRBJ1-5 and V is TRBV4-3, with D possibly matching TRBD1 (6 bases). The CDR3 sequence is 16 residues long. V was pared by 0 bases and J by 7 bases, with 16 bases between. Germline V gives CDR1 LGHNA, CDR2 YSLEER. This CDR3 reads CASSQDLEQGGQPQHF. DNA for the CDR3: TGCGCCAGCAGCCAAGATTTGGAACAGGGTGGGCAGCCCCAGCATTTT.

The chain employs TRBV6-2 or TRBV6-3 and TRBJ2-1; TRBD1 is a possible D gene (7 bases). Germline CDR1 MNHEY, CDR2 SVGEGT. V lost 6 bases, J lost 2 bases, and 20 bases lay in between. The CDR3 contains 17 residues. The CDR3 protein is CASSRGVGQGAYNEQFF. DNA for the CDR3: TGTGCCAGCAGCCGCGGGGTGGGGCAGGGGGCCTACAATGAGCAGTTCTTC.

This clone appeared a few times. The chain combines TRBV6-6 with TRBJ1-4; no clear D gene. The V and J ends lost 6 bases and 8 bases respectively, with 19 bases between them. The CDR3 is 15 residues long. Germline CDR1 MNHNY, CDR2 SVGAGI (reference sequence). The CDR3 DNA is TGTGCCAGCAGACCATCGCTGAGGGTTAACGAAAAACTGTTTTTT. Protein: CASRPSLRVNEKLFF.

The rearrangement uses TRBV19 and TRBJ2-5, with a tentative D call TRBD2 (6 bases). The germline V gene encodes CDR1 LNHDA and CDR2 SQIVND (reference sequence). The CDR3 length is 18 residues. V dropped 3 bases and J dropped 5 bases, with 25 bases sitting between them. The CDR3 protein is CASSIRSGVGSSKETQYF. The DNA for the CDR3 is TGTGCCAGTAGTATTCGCTCCGGGGTCGGGAGTTCGAAGGAGACCCAGTACTTC.

This rearrangement joins TRBV7-9 to TRBJ2-7; 9 nucleotides agree with TRBD1. The CDR3 is 15 residues long. Germline assignment: CDR1 SEHNR and CDR2 FQNEAQ (reference sequence). Trimming removed 4 bases from V and 3 bases from J; junction bases left unmatched: 7. DNA of the CDR3: TGTGCCAGCAGCTCCACAGGGGGCGTTAGCTACGAGCAGTACTTC. Its protein is CASSSTGGVSYEQYF. The full variable domain, with the rest looked up from reference TRBV7-9 and TRBJ2-7, is DTGVSQNPRHKITKRGQNVTFRCDPISEHNRLYWYRQTLGQGPEFLTYFQNEAQLEKSRLLSDRFSAERPKGSFSTLEIQRTEQGDSAMYLCASSSTGGVSYEQYFGPGTRLTVT.

This clone showed up just once. The V and J genes are TRBV9 and TRBJ1-1, with 7 bases identical to TRBD1. Germline-derived CDR1 and CDR2 are SGDLS and YYNGEE. CDR3 size: 15 residues. The V and J ends lost 4 bases and 0 bases, in that order; junction bases with no gene match: 6. In nucleotides, the CDR3 is TGTGCCAGCAGCCCACAGACAGGGCTGAACACTGAAGCTTTCTTT. Protein product: CASSPQTGLNTEAFF.

This clone was seen only once. V is TRBV10-3 and J is TRBJ1-2; 9 bases match TRBD1. Trimming at V came to 2 bases and at J to 4 bases, leaving 2 bases not matched to a gene. The V gene's germline CDR1 is ENHRY and CDR2 SYGVKD. The CDR3 totals 14 residues. CDR3 residues: CAISETGGGYGYTF. CDR3 DNA sequence: TGTGCCATCAGTGAGACAGGGGGCGGCTATGGCTACACCTTC.

This chain links TRBV7-2 with TRBJ1-3; D remains unclear. Germline V gene sequence: CDR1 SGHTA, CDR2 FQGNSA. This CDR3 has 16 residues. V gave up 1 base and J gave up 0 bases, with 10 bases separating them. Here the CDR3 DNA reads TGTGCCAGCAGCTTAGAAGCGTTAATCTCTGGAAACACCATATATTTT. It codes for CASSLEALISGNTIYF.

This sequence joins TRBV6-6 and TRBJ1-5, with D tentatively TRBD1 (5 bases). Germline lookup yields CDR1 MNHNY and CDR2 SVGAGI (reference sequence). The germline V and J ends were trimmed by 1 base and 2 bases, with 12 bases remaining between them. This CDR3 comprises 16 residues. CDR3 residues: CASSYYAGVGNQPQHF. As DNA, the CDR3 is TGTGCCAGCAGTTACTATGCGGGGGTGGGCAATCAGCCCCAGCATTTT.

The chain joins TRBV4-3 to TRBJ1-2, with 9 bases that match TRBD1. The CDR3 sequence is 15 residues long. Germline V lookup: CDR1 LGHNA, CDR2 YSLEER. After removal of 0 bases from V and 2 bases from J, the junction contained 1 base not matched to a gene. The CDR3 reads CASSQEDRGNYGYTF. In nucleotides, the CDR3 is TGCGCCAGCAGCCAAGAGGACAGGGGAAACTATGGCTACACCTTC.

The chain is built from TRBV19 and TRBJ1-3; 8 bases are shared with TRBD1. Germline CDR1 and CDR2: LNHDA and SQIVND (reference sequence). The CDR3 length is 15 residues. V was clipped by 7 bases and J by 3 bases; unmatched bases: 8. CDR3 sequence: CASTADRGGGNTIYF. Here the CDR3 DNA reads TGTGCCAGTACCGCCGACAGGGGTGGTGGAAACACCATATATTTT.

V gene TRBV7-3 combines with J gene TRBJ2-3; the match to TRBD1 covers 10 bases. The CDR3 sequence is 18 residues long. V was pared by 1 base and J by 3 bases, with 10 bases of the junction left unmatched. Germline-derived CDR1 and CDR2 are SGHTA and FQGTGA. CDR3 DNA sequence: TGTGCCAGCAGCTTAAGCTCCCTATTGGGACAGGGGACAGATACGCAGTATTTT. Translated, it gives CASSLSSLLGQGTDTQYF.

The chain is built from TRBV30 and TRBJ1-1; TRBD1 agrees at 7 bases. Germline V CDR1 and CDR2: GTSNPN, SVGIG (reference sequence). The CDR3 spans 15 residues. Trimming cost V 2 bases and J 0 bases; bases outside gene matches: 6. CDR3 in amino acids: CAWSLPTGLNTEAFF. The CDR3 nucleotides read TGTGCCTGGAGTCTCCCGACAGGGTTGAACACTGAAGCTTTCTTT.

The genes are TRBV5-6 and TRBJ1-4, with D possibly being TRBD1 (6 bases). The CDR3 loop spans 15 amino acids. V lost 0 bases, J lost 8 bases, and 14 bases lay in between. Germline CDR1 SGHDT, CDR2 YYEEEE. The CDR3, as DNA: TGTGCCAGCAGCTTGGAAAGGGGGTACAGAGAAAAACTGTTTTTT. As protein: CASSLERGYREKLFF. Looking up the rest from reference TRBV5-6 and TRBJ1-4 gives the full variable domain: DAGVTQSPTHLIKTRGQQVTLRCSPKSGHDTVSWYQQALGQGPQFIFQYYEEEERQRGNFPDRFSGHQFPNYSSELNVNALLLGDSALYLCASSLERGYREKLFFGSGTQLSVL.

This clone was detected once. The chain couples TRBV6-6 to TRBJ2-2, with 10 positions matching TRBD2. Germline values: CDR1 MNHNY, CDR2 SVGAGI (reference sequence). This CDR3 region has 16 residues. Trimming at V came to 5 bases and at J to 7 bases, leaving 10 bases not matched to a gene. The CDR3 sequence: CASSRLAGAPGGELFF. CDR3 nucleotides: TGTGCCAGCAGTCGACTAGCGGGCGCCCCCGGCGGGGAGCTGTTTTTT.

V and J are TRBV11-3 and TRBJ2-2; 7 bases agree with TRBD1. This CDR3 comprises 15 residues. CDR1 is SGHNT and CDR2 is YENEEA in the germline V gene. The trim removed 5 bases at V and 5 bases at J, leaving 8 bases unmatched. The CDR3 nucleotides are TGTGCCAGCAGCAAGACAGGGTTCGAAACCGGGGAGCTGTTTTTT. This sequence encodes CASSKTGFETGELFF.

CDR3 coding DNA: TGTGCCAGCAGCTTAAGCGGGGGGCGCATCTATGGCTACACCTTC. It yields the protein CASSLSGGRIYGYTF. The gene calls are TRBV7-2 and TRBJ1-2, with a weak D call TRBD1 (6 bases). CDR3 length: 15 residues. Trimming stripped 2 bases from V and 4 bases from J, with 14 bases between. Germline V CDR1 and CDR2: SGHTA, FQGNSA.

The chain employs TRBV6-2 or TRBV6-3 and TRBJ1-5, with D maybe TRBD1 (5 bases). V was clipped by 0 bases and J by 5 bases, with 20 bases between them. Germline values: CDR1 MNHEY, CDR2 SVGEGT. The CDR3 consists of 18 residues. In DNA, the CDR3 is TGTGCCAGCAGTTACTCGATGCAGGGTCGTACCAGGGATCAGCCCCAGCATTTT. Protein product: CASSYSMQGRTRDQPQHF.

The chain recombines TRBV29-1 with TRBJ1-4; D not certain. Germline V gene lookup returns CDR1 SQVTM and CDR2 ANQGSEA. V lost 6 bases and J lost 5, with 10 bases in between. The CDR3 consists of 12 residues. CDR3 coding DNA: TGCAGCGTGATTGCAGGAAATGAAAAACTGTTTTTT. This encodes CSVIAGNEKLFF. The variable domain in full, completed from reference TRBV29-1 and TRBJ1-4, reads SAVISQKPSRDICQRGTSLTIQCQVDSQVTMMFWYRQQPGQSLTLIATANQGSEATYESGFVIDKFPISRPNLTFSTLTVSNMSPEDSSIYLCSVIAGNEKLFFGSGTQLSVL.

A few counts support this clone. This chain joins TRBV5-1 and TRBJ1-2; TRBD1 might be the D (6 bases). Germline CDR1 is SGHRS and CDR2 is YFSETQ. V gave up 3 bases and J gave up 3 bases, with 9 bases separating them. This CDR3 region has 13 residues. The CDR3 sequence is CASSYRDYYGYTF. In DNA form, the CDR3 reads TGCGCCAGCAGCTACAGGGATTACTATGGCTACACCTTC.

The J gene is TRBJ2-2, the V gene TRBV19, with TRBD2 as a possible D gene (7 bases). Trimming took 7 bases from V and 4 from J, leaving 25 bases between them. The length of the CDR3 is 18 residues. From germline, CDR1 is LNHDA and CDR2 SQIVND (reference sequence). CDR3 loop: CASISGGRSGARTGELFF. The CDR3 nucleotides read TGTGCCAGTATCTCCGGGGGGCGCAGCGGGGCGCGCACCGGGGAGCTGTTTTTT.

V gene TRBV6-1 combines with J gene TRBJ1-1; D perhaps matches TRBD1 (6 bases). The CDR3 is 15 residues long. Germline V CDR1 and CDR2: MNHNS, SASEGT. The V end was cut by 2 bases, the J end by 0 bases, with 10 bases between. The CDR3 DNA follows: TGTGCCAGCAGTGAAATGGCAGGGGTGAACACTGAAGCTTTCTTT. Its translation is CASSEMAGVNTEAFF.

The chain recombines TRBV2 with TRBJ1-1; 8 bases agree with TRBD1. The ends lost 0 bases at V and 1 base at J; junction bases unmatched: 4. Germline-derived CDR1 and CDR2 are SNHLY and FYNNEI. This CDR3 comprises 16 residues. The CDR3 spells CASSEARDRRNTEAFF. DNA of the CDR3: TGTGCCAGCAGTGAAGCGCGGGACAGGCGGAACACTGAAGCTTTCTTT.

The chain uses TRBV7-2 and TRBJ2-7, with D perhaps matching TRBD2 (5 bases). The CDR3 has 13 residues. V was clipped by 4 bases and J by 3 bases, with 10 bases between them. From germline, CDR1 is SGHTA and CDR2 FQGNSA. CDR3 region: CASSYARDYEQYF. The CDR3 DNA reads as TGTGCCAGCAGCTACGCGAGGGACTACGAGCAGTACTTC.

The rearrangement joins TRBV7-2 to TRBJ1-4; 7 nucleotides align to TRBD1. Looked up from germline, CDR1 is SGHTA and CDR2 is FQGNSA. The CDR3 has 17 residues. V dropped 4 bases and J dropped 4; count of bases not matched to a gene: 12. The CDR3 DNA follows: TGTGCCAGCAGCTCGGCCCAGGGGGGACGGATTAATGAAAAACTGTTTTTT. Its protein product is CASSSAQGGRINEKLFF. Complete variable domain (other parts from reference TRBV7-2 and TRBJ1-4): GAGVSQSPSNKVTEKGKDVELRCDPISGHTALYWYRQSLGQGLEFLIYFQGNSAPDKSGLPSDRFSAERTGGSVSTLTIQRTQQEDSAVYLCASSSAQGGRINEKLFFGSGTQLSVL.

The chain combines TRBV29-1 with TRBJ2-7; 9 bases line up with TRBD1. The trim removed 7 bases at V and 6 bases at J, leaving 7 bases unmatched. Germline loops: CDR1 SQVTM, CDR2 ANQGSEA. CDR3 size: 12 residues. The CDR3 loop is CSARDRAREQYF. The CDR3 DNA sequence: TGCAGCGCGAGGGACAGGGCTCGCGAGCAGTACTTC.